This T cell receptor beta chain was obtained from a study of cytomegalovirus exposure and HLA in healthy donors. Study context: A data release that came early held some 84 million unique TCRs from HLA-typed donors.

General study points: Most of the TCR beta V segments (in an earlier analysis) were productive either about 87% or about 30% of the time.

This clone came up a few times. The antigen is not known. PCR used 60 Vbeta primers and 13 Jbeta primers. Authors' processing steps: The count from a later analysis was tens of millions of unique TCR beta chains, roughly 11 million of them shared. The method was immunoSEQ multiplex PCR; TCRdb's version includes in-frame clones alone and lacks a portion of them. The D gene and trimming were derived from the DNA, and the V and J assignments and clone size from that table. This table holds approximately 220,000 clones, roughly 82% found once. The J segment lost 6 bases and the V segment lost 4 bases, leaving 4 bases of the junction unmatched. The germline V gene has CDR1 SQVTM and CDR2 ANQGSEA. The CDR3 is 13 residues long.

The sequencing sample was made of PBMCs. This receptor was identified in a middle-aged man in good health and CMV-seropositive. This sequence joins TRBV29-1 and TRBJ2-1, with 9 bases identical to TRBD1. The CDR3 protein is CSVARTGVNEQFF. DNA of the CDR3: TGCAGCGTTGCTAGGACAGGGGTCAATGAGCAGTTCTTC.